This is a list of T cell receptor beta chains from one sample in a study of blood T cell repertoires in COVID-19. Clones were read by immunoSEQ multiplex PCR, and TCRdb kept only the in-frame ones, dropping some. The sample records over 55,000 clones, about 83% being singletons. The specimen was peripheral blood. These receptors originate from a woman older than 75 with acute or convalescent COVID-19. The CDR3 runs from the conserved cysteine through the conserved F or W. The order of the fields is V gene, clone size, J gene, D gene, CDR3 DNA, CDR3 protein. The D gene is left open where the match is weak. Only part of the rows carry a size: once, few, many, or a class if the clone is expanded.

>TRBV7-6|.|TRBJ2-7|TRBD2
TGTGCCAGCAGCCCTAGGCCCCCAACTAGCGTTACATCCTACGAGCAGTACTTC
CASSPRPPTSVTSYEQYF
>TRBV7-8|.|TRBJ2-3|TRBD2
TGTGCCAGCAGCCGAGCGGGGGGGCTAGCAGATACGCAGTATTTT
CASSRAGGLADTQYF
>TRBV5-1|.|TRBJ2-7|.
TGCGCCAGCAGCCCCGGGACACCCTCCTACGAGCAGTACTTC
CASSPGTPSYEQYF
>TRBV27|.|TRBJ1-5|TRBD1
TGTGCCAGCAGTTTGGGGCAGGGGGTCAATCAGCCCCAGCATTTT
CASSLGQGVNQPQHF
>TRBV6-2/TRBV6-3|.|TRBJ1-2|.
TGTGCCAGCAGTTACTTATTTAGCAACTATGGCTACACCTTC
CASSYLFSNYGYTF
>TRBV4-1|.|TRBJ1-5|.
TGCGCCAGCAGACCCGCGGGGGGCTCGAGCAATCAGCCCCAGCATTTT
CASRPAGGSSNQPQHF
>TRBV14|.|TRBJ1-1|TRBD1
TGTGCCAGCAGCCATCCCGGACAGGGAGGGGCTGAAGCTTTCTTT
CASSHPGQGGAEAFF
>TRBV4-1|.|TRBJ2-2|TRBD2
TGCGCCAGCAGCCAAGAGAGACTAGCCGCCGGGGAGCTGTTTTTT
CASSQERLAAGELFF
>TRBV2|.|TRBJ1-3|.
TGTGCCCTGGGGGGGAGCTCTGGAAACACCATATATTTT
CALGGSSGNTIYF
>TRBV5-1|.|TRBJ1-6|TRBD1
TGCGCCAGCAGACAGGGGCCTAATTCACCCCTCCACTTT
CASRQGPNSPLHF
>TRBV28|.|TRBJ1-6|.
TGTGCCAGCAGAGCAACAGGGAGCTCCTATAATTCACCCCTCCACTTT
CASRATGSSYNSPLHF
>TRBV28|.|TRBJ1-2|.
TGTGCCAGCAGACGGACTCTTGGGAACTATGGCTACACCTTC
CASRRTLGNYGYTF
>TRBV7-2|.|TRBJ2-7|TRBD1
TGTGCCAGCAGCTTAAACACAGGGGGCTCCTACGAGCAGTACTTC
CASSLNTGGSYEQYF
>TRBV7-7|.|TRBJ1-1|.
TGTGCCAGCAGCCTACGACTTGCTACTGAAGCTTTCTTT
CASSLRLATEAFF
>TRBV4-2|once|TRBJ1-2|.
TGTGCCAGCAGCCAAGACCGGGGAGCTAACTATGGCTACACCTTC
CASSQDRGANYGYTF